The next 32 T cell receptor beta chains were all read from a single sample in a study of shared clonotypes between healthy human individuals. Naive CD8 cells lacked CD45RO and underwent positive selection for CCR7, leaving out terminally differentiated effector memory CD45RA+ cells. Profiled with immunoSEQ multiplex PCR; TCRdb holds only in-frame clones, not every one. The repertoire holds 700,000 to 950,000 clones, with around 96% as singletons. Sequencing input: naive CD8+ T cells sorted from blood. These receptors were obtained from a man aged 25 to 40 in good health.

Details on this clone: This sample includes further DNA sequences coding for the same CDR3. V is TRBV6-5 and J is TRBJ2-3; tentatively, D is TRBD2 (5 bases). V lost 6 bases and J 0 bases, leaving 10 bases between the germline ends. Germline V gene sequence: CDR1 MNHEY, CDR2 SVGAGI. The CDR3 spans 14 residues. CDR3: CASSSDSSTDTQYF. The CDR3 bases are TGTGCCAGCAGCTCGGACTCTAGCACAGATACGCAGTATTTT.

Only one count was recorded for this clone. Different DNA sequences within this sample yield the same CDR3. The CDR3 DNA reads as TGTGCCAGCAGTCTTGGAAATGAGCAGTTCTTC. Protein product: CASSLGNEQFF. V usage is TRBV7-9 and J usage is TRBJ2-1; D unclear. Germline values: CDR1 SEHNR, CDR2 FQNEAQ (reference sequence). The CDR3 has 11 amino acids. Trimming took off 6 bases at V and 7 bases at J, with 7 bases between the two ends.

V is TRBV29-1 and J is TRBJ1-1; the D is unclear. The germline V gene has CDR1 SQVTM and CDR2 ANQGSEA. V was clipped by 6 bases and J by 3 bases, with 11 bases between them. The CDR3 contains 12 residues. The CDR3 region is CSVDTHDTEAFF. The CDR3 nucleotides read TGCAGCGTCGATACTCACGACACTGAAGCTTTCTTT.

The gene calls are TRBV4-3 and TRBJ2-1, with D maybe TRBD2 (6 bases). Germline V lookup: CDR1 LGHNA, CDR2 YSLEER. V was cut by 1 base and J by 8 bases, with 18 bases left in between. The CDR3 length is 16 residues. The CDR3 coding sequence is TGCGCCAGCAGCCAAGGAGCCCTCGGGAGAACCGATGAGCAGTTCTTC. As protein: CASSQGALGRTDEQFF.

This sequence joins TRBV27 and TRBJ2-7; 12 positions agree with TRBD2. CDR3 size: 16 residues. CDR1 MNHEY and CDR2 SMNVEV come from the germline V gene (reference sequence). Trimming took 5 bases from V and 2 from J; bases not matched to a gene: 7. Written as DNA, the CDR3 is TGTGCCAGCAGTCCCCTAGCGGGAGGGCCTACCTACGAGCAGTACTTC. Translated, it gives CASSPLAGGPTYEQYF.

V gene TRBV5-4 combines with J gene TRBJ2-7; 10 bases agree with TRBD2. Germline loops: CDR1 SGHNT, CDR2 YYREEE (reference sequence). V lost 5 bases, J lost 3 bases, and 11 bases stayed unmatched. The CDR3 consists of 16 residues. The CDR3 DNA is TGTGCCAGCAGTTACATAGGACTAGCGGAGGGCTACGAGCAGTACTTC. This gives the protein CASSYIGLAEGYEQYF.

This rearrangement joins TRBV19 to TRBJ2-7; D is perhaps TRBD1 or TRBD2 (5 bases each). Trimming shortened V by 5 bases and J by 2 bases, and 16 bases separated the two germline ends. Germline lookup yields CDR1 LNHDA and CDR2 SQIVND (reference sequence). The CDR3 contains 15 residues. For the CDR3, the DNA is TGTGCCAGTAGTGGAAGCCGGGACCAACCCTACGAGCAGTACTTC. Protein: CASSGSRDQPYEQYF.

The rearrangement joins TRBV2 to TRBJ2-1; 12 bases are shared with TRBD2. Germline CDR1 is SNHLY and CDR2 is FYNNEI. The trim removed 2 bases at V and 7 bases at J, leaving 18 bases unmatched. The CDR3 runs to 20 residues. The DNA of the CDR3 is TGTGCCAGCAGTGAAAGAGACTCGCGGACTAGCGGGATTGTTGGTAATGAGCAGTTCTTC. It yields the protein CASSERDSRTSGIVGNEQFF. Variable domain in full (rest from reference TRBV2 and TRBJ2-1): EPEVTQTPSHQVTQMGQEVILRCVPISNHLYFYWYRQILGQKVEFLVSFYNNEISEKSEIFDDQFSVERPDGSNFTLKIRSTKLEDSAMYFCASSERDSRTSGIVGNEQFFGPGTRLTVL.

The gene calls are TRBV18 and TRBJ1-1, with unresolved D. Looked up from germline, CDR1 is KGHSH and CDR2 is LQKENI. V was pared by 0 bases and J by 2 bases, with 13 bases between. This CDR3 region has 16 residues. The CDR3 DNA sequence: TGTGCCAGCTCACCACCGTATCAGAAGGGCAACACTGAAGCTTTCTTT. Its translation is CASSPPYQKGNTEAFF.

The chain is built from TRBV19 and TRBJ2-2, with 8 bases that match TRBD2. Trimming cost V 10 bases and J 4 bases; bases outside gene matches: 8. The CDR3 covers 14 residues. From germline, CDR1 is LNHDA and CDR2 SQIVND (reference sequence). DNA of the CDR3: TGTGCCACCTGTCTCCTAGCGGGCACCGGGGAGCTGTTTTTT. Amino acid sequence: CATCLLAGTGELFF.

This clone came up once. V usage is TRBV27 and J usage is TRBJ2-2; either TRBD1 or TRBD2 may fit D (5 bases each). The CDR3 sequence is 14 residues long. In germline, CDR1 is MNHEY, CDR2 SMNVEV (reference sequence). Between the trimmed V and J ends, which lost 4 bases and 2 bases, there was a span of 8 bases. Here the CDR3 reads CASSWGKNTGELFF. In nucleotides, the CDR3 is TGTGCCAGCAGTTGGGGGAAAAACACCGGGGAGCTGTTTTTT.

The V and J genes are TRBV7-8 and TRBJ2-1, with a possible D match to TRBD1 (6 bases). This CDR3 is 15 amino acids long. Per germline, CDR1 SGHVS and CDR2 FQNEAQ. V was clipped by 3 bases and J by 7 bases, with 16 bases between them. CDR3 amino acids: CASSFWGRPDNEQFF. The CDR3 nucleotides read TGTGCCAGCAGCTTTTGGGGGCGTCCCGATAATGAGCAGTTCTTC.

The rearrangement uses TRBV29-1 and TRBJ1-4; no clear D gene. With 2 bases removed from V and 7 bases from J, the gap between germline ends came to 14 bases. CDR1 SQVTM and CDR2 ANQGSEA come from the germline V gene. This CDR3 has 14 residues. This CDR3 is CSVERNGLGEKLFF. The CDR3 nucleotides are TGCAGCGTTGAACGAAACGGTTTGGGTGAAAAACTGTTTTTT. Full variable domain (rest looked up from reference TRBV29-1 and TRBJ1-4): SAVISQKPSRDICQRGTSLTIQCQVDSQVTMMFWYRQQPGQSLTLIATANQGSEATYESGFVIDKFPISRPNLTFSTLTVSNMSPEDSSIYLCSVERNGLGEKLFFGSGTQLSVL.

On this clone: The same CDR3 can be traced to other DNA sequences in this sample. The rearrangement uses TRBV29-1 and TRBJ2-7, with D possibly TRBD2 on 5 matching bases. This CDR3 contains 12 residues. Germline-derived CDR1 and CDR2 are SQVTM and ANQGSEA. Deletions cut 3 bases from V and 2 bases from J, with 8 bases between. In DNA form, the CDR3 reads TGCAGCGTTGATTCCGGGACCTACGAGCAGTACTTC. Its protein is CSVDSGTYEQYF.

This chain links TRBV7-9 with TRBJ1-2; no firm D call. In germline, CDR1 is SEHNR, CDR2 FQNEAQ (reference sequence). Trimming cost V 5 bases and J 4 bases, with 8 bases left between them. This CDR3 has 12 amino acids. The CDR3: CASSSPSYGYTF. CDR3 nucleotide sequence: TGTGCCAGCAGCAGTCCCTCCTATGGCTACACCTTC.

As for this clone: At the DNA level, this CDR3 is encoded by other sequences in the same sample as well. The chain recombines TRBV7-9 with TRBJ2-1, with 8 bases fitting TRBD1. Germline values: CDR1 SEHNR, CDR2 FQNEAQ (reference sequence). The ends lost 1 base at V and 3 bases at J; junction bases unmatched: 2. The CDR3 spans 15 residues. This chain's CDR3 is CASSLGQGFYNEQFF. CDR3 sequence (DNA): TGTGCCAGCAGCTTAGGACAGGGGTTCTACAATGAGCAGTTCTTC.

CDR3 in amino acids: CASNPSTLAGAPYEQYF. As DNA, the CDR3 is TGTGCCAGCAACCCTTCGACCTTAGCGGGAGCCCCCTACGAGCAGTACTTC. The chain carries TRBV28 and TRBJ2-7; 9 nucleotides align to TRBD2. Germline V gives CDR1 MDHEN, CDR2 SYDVKM. The CDR3 spans 17 residues. V shed 7 bases, J shed 2 bases, and the junction held 15 bases outside the gene matches.

In the case of this clone: The sample has other DNA sequences that encode this CDR3 too. V and J are TRBV28 and TRBJ2-1; D is ambiguous. Germline CDR1 and CDR2: MDHEN and SYDVKM. The CDR3 covers 11 residues. The ends were cut back, 8 bases at V and 1 base at J, with 3 bases in the middle. CDR3 in DNA: TGTGCCAGCGGATCCTACAATGAGCAGTTCTTC. This codes for CASGSYNEQFF.

The chain couples TRBV6-1 to TRBJ2-1; D ambiguous. The CDR3 is made up of 15 amino acids. CDR1 is MNHNS and CDR2 is SASEGT in the germline V gene. With 3 bases removed from V and 9 bases from J, the gap between germline ends came to 18 bases. CDR3 DNA sequence: TGTGCCAGCAGTGACGGTAGAGTAGCCTGGGGTGAGCAGTTCTTC. Residues: CASSDGRVAWGEQFF.

The chain combines TRBV9 with TRBJ2-1; weak D call: TRBD1 (6 bases). This CDR3 region has 15 residues. CDR1 is SGDLS, CDR2 YYNGEE, per germline. V lost 5 bases to trimming and J lost 5 bases, with 17 bases between them. CDR3 DNA sequence: TGTGCCAGCAGTCGTAGTTGGGGGCCCAACAATGAGCAGTTCTTC. This codes for CASSRSWGPNNEQFF.

This sequence joins TRBV11-2 and TRBJ2-5; D remains ambiguous. CDR1 is SGHAT, CDR2 FQNNGV, per germline. CDR3 length: 14 amino acids. Trimming removed 8 bases at V and 4 bases at J, with 17 bases between. The CDR3 reads CASSADPSRETQYF. CDR3 DNA sequence: TGTGCCAGCTCCGCGGACCCATCAAGAGAGACCCAGTACTTC.

J is TRBJ2-3 and V is TRBV9; D gene ambiguous. The V end was cut by 0 bases, the J end by 3 bases, with 14 bases between. The germline CDR1 and CDR2 sequences are SGDLS and YYNGEE. The CDR3 runs 16 residues. CDR3 region: CASSVAPLQATDTQYF. As DNA, the CDR3 is TGTGCCAGCAGCGTAGCCCCCCTCCAGGCTACAGATACGCAGTATTTT.

The V call is TRBV4-1, the J call TRBJ2-1; tentatively, D is TRBD1 or TRBD2 (5 bases each). The CDR3 is 16 residues long. Germline loops: CDR1 MGHRA, CDR2 YSYEKL. V lost 2 bases and J lost 7, with 18 bases in between. The CDR3, as DNA: TGCGCCAGCAGCCAACCCGGGACGCCCCGGGCTAATGAGCAGTTCTTC. Translated, it gives CASSQPGTPRANEQFF.

The V call is TRBV28, the J call TRBJ2-3; TRBD2 agrees at 13 bases. CDR1 is MDHEN, CDR2 SYDVKM, per germline. The CDR3 has 18 residues. After removal of 6 bases from V and 0 bases from J, the junction contained 9 bases not matched to a gene. CDR3 nucleotide sequence: TGTGCCAGCAGCCCGGGACTAGCGGGACCCGCTAGCACAGATACGCAGTATTTT. It yields the protein CASSPGLAGPASTDTQYF.

The chain's CDR3 is CASSLIGQGGNEQFF. For the CDR3, the DNA is TGTGCCAGCAGCTTAATCGGACAGGGCGGGAATGAGCAGTTCTTC. This chain links TRBV7-9 with TRBJ2-1, with 8 bases that match TRBD1. CDR3 length: 15 residues. CDR1 and CDR2 from the germline V gene are SEHNR and FQNEAQ (reference sequence). V lost 2 bases and J lost 7; bases outside the gene matches: 7.

The gene calls are TRBV27 and TRBJ2-2; the match to TRBD2 covers 10 bases. Germline values: CDR1 MNHEY, CDR2 SMNVEV (reference sequence). The CDR3 is 16 amino acids. Trimming at V came to 5 bases and at J to 4 bases, leaving 7 bases not matched to a gene. DNA of the CDR3: TGTGCCAGCAGTCCCAGACTAGCGGGTGGCACCGGGGAGCTGTTTTTT. Its protein product is CASSPRLAGGTGELFF.

The genes are TRBV27 and TRBJ2-7; possibly TRBD1 for D (8 bases). The CDR3 contains 14 residues. V was shortened by 3 bases and J by 3 bases, with 12 bases between the two germline ends. Germline loops: CDR1 MNHEY, CDR2 SMNVEV (reference sequence). CDR3 in DNA: TGTGCCAGCAGTTTCACAGGGGGGGACTACGAGCAGTACTTC. Protein product: CASSFTGGDYEQYF.

The V gene is TRBV30, the J gene TRBJ2-5; 9 bases fit TRBD2. V shed 8 bases, J shed 4 bases, and the junction held 14 bases outside the gene matches. This CDR3 region has 15 residues. The germline gives CDR1 GTSNPN, CDR2 SVGIG (reference sequence). CDR3 sequence: CAGEALAGGRETQYF. In nucleotides, the CDR3 is TGTGCCGGCGAGGCCTTGGCGGGAGGGCGAGAGACCCAGTACTTC.

This clone appeared once. The rearrangement links TRBV10-3 to TRBJ1-1; D not certain. The V and J ends lost 8 bases and 4 bases respectively, with 11 bases between them. Germline assignment: CDR1 ENHRY and CDR2 SYGVKD. The CDR3 is 12 residues long. The CDR3 loop reads CAISGKGTEAFF. CDR3 nucleotide sequence: TGTGCCATCTCGGGAAAGGGCACTGAAGCTTTCTTT.

V and J are TRBV7-9 and TRBJ1-4; D perhaps matches TRBD1 (5 bases). The V gene's germline CDR1 is SEHNR and CDR2 FQNEAQ (reference sequence). The length of the CDR3 is 14 residues. The V end was cut by 1 base, the J end by 8 bases, with 11 bases between. CDR3 amino acids: CASSLVGTGEKLFF. The CDR3 bases are TGTGCCAGCAGCTTAGTTGGGACTGGAGAAAAACTGTTTTTT. The complete variable domain, with remaining parts taken from reference TRBV7-9 and TRBJ1-4, reads DTGVSQNPRHKITKRGQNVTFRCDPISEHNRLYWYRQTLGQGPEFLTYFQNEAQLEKSRLLSDRFSAERPKGSFSTLEIQRTEQGDSAMYLCASSLVGTGEKLFFGSGTQLSVL.

A word on this clone: Other nucleotide sequences from this sample produce the same CDR3. J is TRBJ1-2 and V is TRBV27, with TRBD1 identical over 10 bases. V was pared by 5 bases and J by 7 bases, with 4 bases of the junction left unmatched. The germline gives CDR1 MNHEY, CDR2 SMNVEV (reference sequence). CDR3 size: 13 residues. The CDR3 loop reads CASSLGTGVGYTF. For the CDR3, the DNA is TGTGCCAGCAGTCTCGGGACAGGGGTTGGCTACACCTTC.

The rearrangement joins TRBV30 to TRBJ2-7; the match to TRBD2 covers 11 bases. There are 13 residues in the CDR3. Germline loops: CDR1 GTSNPN, CDR2 SVGIG (reference sequence). The V segment lost 6 bases and the J segment 3 bases; nucleotides outside the gene matches: 4. The CDR3 spells CACYGTSGYEQYF. CDR3 in DNA: TGTGCCTGTTATGGGACTAGCGGCTACGAGCAGTACTTC.